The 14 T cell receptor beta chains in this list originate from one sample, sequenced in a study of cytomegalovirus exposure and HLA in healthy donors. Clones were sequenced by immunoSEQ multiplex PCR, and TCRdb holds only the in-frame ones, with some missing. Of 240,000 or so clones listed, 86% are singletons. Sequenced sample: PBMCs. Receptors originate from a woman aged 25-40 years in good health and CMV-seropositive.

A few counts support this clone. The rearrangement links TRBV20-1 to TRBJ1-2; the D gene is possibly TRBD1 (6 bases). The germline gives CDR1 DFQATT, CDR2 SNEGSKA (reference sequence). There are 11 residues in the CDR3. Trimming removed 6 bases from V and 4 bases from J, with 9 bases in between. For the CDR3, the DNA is TGCAGTGCGGACAGCGTCTATGGCTACACCTTC. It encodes CSADSVYGYTF.

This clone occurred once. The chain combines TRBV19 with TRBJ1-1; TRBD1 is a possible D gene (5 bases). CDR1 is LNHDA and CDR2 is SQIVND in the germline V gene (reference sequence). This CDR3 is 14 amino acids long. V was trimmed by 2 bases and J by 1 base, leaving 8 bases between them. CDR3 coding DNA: TGTGCCAGTAGTATACGGGGGACGAACACTGAAGCTTTCTTT. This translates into CASSIRGTNTEAFF.

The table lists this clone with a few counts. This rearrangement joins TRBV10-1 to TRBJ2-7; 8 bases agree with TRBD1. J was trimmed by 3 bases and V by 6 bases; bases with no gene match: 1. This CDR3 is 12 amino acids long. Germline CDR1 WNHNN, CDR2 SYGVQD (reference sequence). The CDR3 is CASSGQGYEQYF. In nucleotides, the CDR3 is TGCGCCAGCAGCGGACAGGGCTACGAGCAGTACTTC.

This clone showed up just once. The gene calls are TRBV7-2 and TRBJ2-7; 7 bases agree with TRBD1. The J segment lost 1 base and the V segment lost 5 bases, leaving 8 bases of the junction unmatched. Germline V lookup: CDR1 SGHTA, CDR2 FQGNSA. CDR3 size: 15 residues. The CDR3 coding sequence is TGTGCCAGCAGCGGCAAAGGGGACAGTTCCTACGAGCAGTACTTC. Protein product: CASSGKGDSSYEQYF.

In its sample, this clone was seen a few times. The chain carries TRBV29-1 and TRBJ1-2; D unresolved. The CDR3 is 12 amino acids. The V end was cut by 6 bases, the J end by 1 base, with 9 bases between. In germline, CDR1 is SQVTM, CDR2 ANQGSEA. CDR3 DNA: TGCAGCGTAGAGGAGGATAACTATGGCTACACCTTC. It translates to CSVEEDNYGYTF. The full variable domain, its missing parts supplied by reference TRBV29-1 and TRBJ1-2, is SAVISQKPSRDICQRGTSLTIQCQVDSQVTMMFWYRQQPGQSLTLIATANQGSEATYESGFVIDKFPISRPNLTFSTLTVSNMSPEDSSIYLCSVEEDNYGYTFGSGTRLTVV.

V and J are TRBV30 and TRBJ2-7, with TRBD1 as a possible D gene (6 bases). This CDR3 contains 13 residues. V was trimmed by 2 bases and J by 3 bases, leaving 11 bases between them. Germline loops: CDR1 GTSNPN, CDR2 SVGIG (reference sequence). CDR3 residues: CAWSRGHNYEQYF. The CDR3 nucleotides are TGTGCCTGGAGTCGGGGACATAACTACGAGCAGTACTTC.

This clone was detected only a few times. The CDR3 DNA reads TGTGCCAGCCAACCGTTGGACAGGGAGAACTATGGCTACACCTTC. Translation: CASQPLDRENYGYTF. V and J are TRBV5-6 and TRBJ1-2, with 8 positions matching TRBD1. V was pared by 7 bases and J by 2 bases, with 10 bases of the junction left unmatched. This CDR3 is built from 15 residues. Germline CDR1 is SGHDT and CDR2 is YYEEEE. The full variable domain, rest sourced from reference TRBV5-6 and TRBJ1-2, is DAGVTQSPTHLIKTRGQQVTLRCSPKSGHDTVSWYQQALGQGPQFIFQYYEEEERQRGNFPDRFSGHQFPNYSSELNVNALLLGDSALYLCASQPLDRENYGYTFGSGTRLTVV.

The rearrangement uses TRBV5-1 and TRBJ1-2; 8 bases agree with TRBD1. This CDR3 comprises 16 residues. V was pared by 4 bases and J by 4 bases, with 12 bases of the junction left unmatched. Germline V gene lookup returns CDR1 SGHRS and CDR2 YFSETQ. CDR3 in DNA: TGCGCCAGCAGCCCCGGACAGGGCCCCTGGGGCTATGGCTACACCTTC. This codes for CASSPGQGPWGYGYTF.

CDR3 sequence reads: CASSTAGGVRDEQYF. Written as DNA, the CDR3 is TGTGCCAGCAGTACAGCCGGAGGAGTACGGGACGAGCAGTACTTC. This rearrangement joins TRBV27 to TRBJ2-7; possibly TRBD2 for D (5 bases). The germline V gene has CDR1 MNHEY and CDR2 SMNVEV (reference sequence). This CDR3 spans 15 amino acids. V was clipped by 5 bases and J by 5 bases, with 19 bases between them.

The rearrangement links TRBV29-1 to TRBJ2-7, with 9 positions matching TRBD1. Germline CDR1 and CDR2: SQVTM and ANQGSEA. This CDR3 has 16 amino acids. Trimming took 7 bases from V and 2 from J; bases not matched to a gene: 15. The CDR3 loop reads CSAEGPMGQGPYEQYF. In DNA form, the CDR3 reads TGCAGCGCCGAGGGGCCAATGGGACAGGGCCCCTACGAGCAGTACTTC.

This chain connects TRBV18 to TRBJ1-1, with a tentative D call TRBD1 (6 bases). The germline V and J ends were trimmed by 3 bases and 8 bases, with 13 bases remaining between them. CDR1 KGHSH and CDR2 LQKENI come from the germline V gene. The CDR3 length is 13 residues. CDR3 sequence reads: CASSPTSTGEAFF. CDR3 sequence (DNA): TGTGCCAGCTCACCTACATCAACAGGGGAAGCTTTCTTT.

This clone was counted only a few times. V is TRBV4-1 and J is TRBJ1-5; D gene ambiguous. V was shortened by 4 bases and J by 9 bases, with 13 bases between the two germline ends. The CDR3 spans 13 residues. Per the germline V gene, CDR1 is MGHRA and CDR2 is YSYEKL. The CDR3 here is CASSPTEFVPQHF. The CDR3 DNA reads TGCGCCAGCAGCCCTACGGAGTTTGTGCCCCAGCATTTT.

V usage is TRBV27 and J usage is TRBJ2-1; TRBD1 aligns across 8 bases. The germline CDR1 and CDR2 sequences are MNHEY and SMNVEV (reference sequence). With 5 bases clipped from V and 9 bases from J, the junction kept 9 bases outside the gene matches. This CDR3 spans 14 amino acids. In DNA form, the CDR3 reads TGTGCCAGCAGTGCCGGGACAGGCGGGGCTGAGCAGTTCTTC. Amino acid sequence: CASSAGTGGAEQFF.

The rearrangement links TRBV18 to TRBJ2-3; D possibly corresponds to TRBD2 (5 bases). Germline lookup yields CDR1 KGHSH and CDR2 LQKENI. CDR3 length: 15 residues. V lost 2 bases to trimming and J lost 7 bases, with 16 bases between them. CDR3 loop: CASSPESGLPHTQYF. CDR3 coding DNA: TGTGCCAGCTCACCAGAGAGCGGCCTGCCACATACGCAGTATTTT.